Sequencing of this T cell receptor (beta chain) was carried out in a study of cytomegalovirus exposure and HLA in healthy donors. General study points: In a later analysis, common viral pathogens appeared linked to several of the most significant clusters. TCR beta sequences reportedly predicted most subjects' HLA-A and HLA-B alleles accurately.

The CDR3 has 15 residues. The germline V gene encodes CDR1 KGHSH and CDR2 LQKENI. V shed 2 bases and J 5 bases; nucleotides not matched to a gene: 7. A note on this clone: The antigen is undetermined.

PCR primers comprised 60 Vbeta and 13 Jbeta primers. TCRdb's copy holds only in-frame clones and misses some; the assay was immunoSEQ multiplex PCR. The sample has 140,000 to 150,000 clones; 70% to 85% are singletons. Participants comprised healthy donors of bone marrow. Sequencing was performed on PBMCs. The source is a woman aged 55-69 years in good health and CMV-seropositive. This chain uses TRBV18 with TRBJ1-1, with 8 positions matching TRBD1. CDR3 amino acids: CASSPSGQGLTEAFF. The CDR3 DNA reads TGTGCCAGCTCACCATCAGGACAGGGATTGACTGAAGCTTTCTTT.